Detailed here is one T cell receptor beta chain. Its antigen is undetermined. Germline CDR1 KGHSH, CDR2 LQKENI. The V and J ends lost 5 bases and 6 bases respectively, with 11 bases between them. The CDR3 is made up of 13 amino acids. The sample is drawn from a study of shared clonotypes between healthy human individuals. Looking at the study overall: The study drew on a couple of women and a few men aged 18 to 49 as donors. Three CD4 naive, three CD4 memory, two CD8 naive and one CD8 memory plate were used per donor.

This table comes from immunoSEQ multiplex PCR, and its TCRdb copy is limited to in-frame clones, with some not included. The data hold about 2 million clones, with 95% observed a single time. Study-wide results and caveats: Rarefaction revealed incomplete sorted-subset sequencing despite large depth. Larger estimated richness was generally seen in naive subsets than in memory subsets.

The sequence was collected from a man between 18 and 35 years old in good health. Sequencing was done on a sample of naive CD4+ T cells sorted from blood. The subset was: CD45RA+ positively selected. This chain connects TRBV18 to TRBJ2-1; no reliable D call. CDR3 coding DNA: TGTGCCAGCTCAAGATTCAACGGCAATGAGCAGTTCTTC. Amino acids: CASSRFNGNEQFF. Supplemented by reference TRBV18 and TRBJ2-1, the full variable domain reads NAGVMQNPRHLVRRRGQEARLRCSPMKGHSHVYWYRQLPEEGLKFMVYLQKENIIDESGMPKERFSAEFPKEGPSILRIQQVVRGDSAAYFCASSRFNGNEQFFGPGTRLTVL.